This TCR beta chain stems from a study of blood T cell repertoires in COVID-19. Trimming took off 6 bases at V and 4 bases at J, with 18 bases between the two ends. Germline loops: CDR1 MNHEY, CDR2 SVGAGI. CDR3 length: 15 amino acids. Method: immunoSEQ multiplex PCR; TCRdb's copy keeps in-frame clones and lacks some. The profile covers around 280,000 clones, with over 85% appearing a single time and approximately 12% taken by the ten largest. The clonotype was recovered from a woman aged 25-40 years with COVID-19, enrolled during active disease. The chain links TRBV6-5 to TRBJ1-2, with D possibly matching TRBD1 (6 bases). Sequenced input: peripheral blood. The CDR3 here is CASSIEQGFTYGYTF. DNA for the CDR3: TGTGCCAGCAGCATCGAGCAGGGGTTTACCTATGGCTACACCTTC.